This T cell receptor (beta chain) was retrieved from a study of control samples from healthy donors and cancer patients. Clones were read by immunoSEQ multiplex PCR, and TCRdb kept only the in-frame ones, dropping some. The sample carries roughly 150,000 clones, roughly 93% recorded once. The CDR3 loop spans 13 amino acids. Between the trimmed V and J ends, which lost 5 bases and 1 base, there was a span of 3 bases. Germline V lookup: CDR1 SGHAT, CDR2 FQNNGV. This sequence was found in a man aged 45-65 years in good health. The J gene is TRBJ2-6, the V gene TRBV11-2; D call uncertain. Source material: blood. This CDR3 reads CASSQSGANVLTF. The CDR3 DNA reads as TGTGCCAGCAGCCAATCTGGGGCCAACGTCCTGACTTTC.